This T cell receptor beta chain is drawn from a study of OX40 agonist ivuxolimab in advanced cancers. Study results and limitations: Partial responders receiving 0.1-3.0 mg/kg showed among the lowest clonal expansion. The CD4+ and CD8+ T cells in the blood had expanded clonally by week 6 at 0.1 to 3.0 mg/kg.

This CDR3 comprises 12 residues. The junction had 9 bases not matched to a gene; V was cut back by 6 bases and J by 17 bases. Germline CDR1 SEHNR, CDR2 FQNEAQ (reference sequence). Only in-frame clones appear in the TCRdb table, and some are missing; sequencing was by immunoSEQ multiplex PCR. The sample has fewer than 85,000 clones; about 84% are singletons. In regard to this clone: What it binds is unknown.

The receptor's source is an adult with an advanced solid tumor such as melanoma, head and neck, liver or kidney cancer. This chain joins TRBV7-9 and TRBJ1-6, with TRBD1 matching 8 bases. The sequenced sample was CD4+ or CD8+ T cells sorted from blood, obtained in a trial of the OX40 agonist ivuxolimab. Here the CDR3 reads CASSSDREWIHF. The DNA of the CDR3 is TGTGCCAGCAGTTCGGACAGGGAATGGATCCACTTT.